This T cell receptor beta chain originates from a study of blood T cell repertoires in COVID-19. In germline, CDR1 is SGHTA, CDR2 FQGNSA. The CDR3 sequence is 14 residues long. Trimming removed 2 bases from V and 6 bases from J, with 14 bases in between. Sequencing used immunoSEQ multiplex PCR; TCRdb keeps in-frame clones, though not all of them. Of about 120,000 clones listed, roughly 75% are singletons. Sequenced input: peripheral blood. The chain joins TRBV7-2 to TRBJ2-7; a possible D gene is TRBD2 (5 bases). This TCR derives from a man in his sixties with active or convalescent COVID-19. The DNA for the CDR3 is TGTGCCAGCAGCTTAAGAGGGAGCGTCCGCGAGCAGTACTTC. Translating it yields CASSLRGSVREQYF.